Reported below is one T cell receptor beta chain. The data originate from a study of cytomegalovirus exposure and HLA in healthy donors. The CDR3 runs to 14 residues. V was shortened by 0 bases and J by 0 bases, with 6 bases between the two germline ends. CDR1 and CDR2 from the germline V gene are SGHVS and FQNEAQ. Separate from the approximately 720-subject first cohort was the roughly 130-subject validation cohort, to which the donors belonged. The method was immunoSEQ multiplex PCR; TCRdb's version includes in-frame clones alone and lacks a portion of them. The sample has roughly 75,000 clones, about 85% seen once.

The sequenced material came from PBMCs. This sequence joins TRBV7-8 and TRBJ2-7; D unclear. The TCR was taken from a man younger than 40 in good health and CMV-seronegative. In nucleotides, the CDR3 is TGTGCCAGCAGCTTAGCAGAGGCCTCCTACGAGCAGTACTTC. This gives the protein CASSLAEASYEQYF.